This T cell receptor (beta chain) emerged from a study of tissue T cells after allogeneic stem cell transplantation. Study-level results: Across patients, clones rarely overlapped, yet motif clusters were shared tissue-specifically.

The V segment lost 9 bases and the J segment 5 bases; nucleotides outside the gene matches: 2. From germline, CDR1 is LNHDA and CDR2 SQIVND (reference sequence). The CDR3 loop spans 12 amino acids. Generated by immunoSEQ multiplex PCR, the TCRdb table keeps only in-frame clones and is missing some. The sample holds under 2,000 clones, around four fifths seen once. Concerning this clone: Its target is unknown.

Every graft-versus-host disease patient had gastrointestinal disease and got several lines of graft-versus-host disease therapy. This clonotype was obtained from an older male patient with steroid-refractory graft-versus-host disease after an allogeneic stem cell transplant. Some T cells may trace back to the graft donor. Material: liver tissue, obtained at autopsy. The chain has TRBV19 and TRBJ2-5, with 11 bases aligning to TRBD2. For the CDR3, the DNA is TGTGCCAGCCGACTAGCGGGGGAGACCCAGTACTTC. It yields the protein CASRLAGETQYF. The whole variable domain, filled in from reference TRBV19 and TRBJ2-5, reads DGGITQSPKYLFRKEGQNVTLSCEQNLNHDAMYWYRQDPGQGLRLIYYSQIVNDFQKGDIAEGYSVSREKKESFPLTVTSAQKNPTAFYLCASRLAGETQYFGPGTRLLVL.